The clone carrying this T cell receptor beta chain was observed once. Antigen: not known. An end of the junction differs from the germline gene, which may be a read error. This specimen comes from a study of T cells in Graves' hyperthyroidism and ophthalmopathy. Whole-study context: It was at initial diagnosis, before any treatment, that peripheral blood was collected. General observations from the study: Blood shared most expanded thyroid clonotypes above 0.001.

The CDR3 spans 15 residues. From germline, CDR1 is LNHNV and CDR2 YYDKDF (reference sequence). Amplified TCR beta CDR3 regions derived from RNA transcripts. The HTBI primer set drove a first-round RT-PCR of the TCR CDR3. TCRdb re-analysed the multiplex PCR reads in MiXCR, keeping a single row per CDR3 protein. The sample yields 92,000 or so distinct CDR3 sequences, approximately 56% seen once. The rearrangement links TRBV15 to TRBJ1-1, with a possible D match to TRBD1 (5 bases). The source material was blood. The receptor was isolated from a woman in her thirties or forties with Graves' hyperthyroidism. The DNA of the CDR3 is TGTGCCGCCAGCAGTTTAGCGGGGGGAAACACTGAAGCTTTCTTT. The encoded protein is CAASSLAGGNTEAFF.